This T cell receptor beta chain was identified during a study of identical twins. MiXCR was run by TCRdb on the 5' RACE reads, yielding one entry per CDR3 protein. The sample lists about 500,000 distinct CDR3 sequences; roughly 13% were seen once. This CDR3 has 14 residues. V lost 0 bases and J 7 bases, leaving 15 bases between the germline ends. The germline CDR1 and CDR2 sequences are GTSNPN and SVGIG (reference sequence). This clonotype was counted only a few times. The same data also contributed to another study, on yellow fever vaccine responses in identical twins.

The material sequenced was CD4+ T cells sorted from blood. The clonotype was recovered from a young woman in good health. The rearrangement uses TRBV30 and TRBJ1-2; tentatively, D is TRBD1 (6 bases). The CDR3 DNA sequence: TGTGCCTGGAGTGTATCGCGGGGGCCGAGTGGCTACACCTTC. As protein: CAWSVSRGPSGYTF.